A selection of T cell receptor beta chains follows, all from one sample in a study of immune heterogeneity within non-small cell lung tumors. Using its own MiXCR run on the multiplex PCR reads, TCRdb lists one record per CDR3 protein. The sample lists 10,000 to 11,000 distinct CDR3 sequences; approximately 21% were seen once. The sample was lung tumor tissue. These TCRs come from a man aged 55 to 70 with non-small cell lung cancer. Both conserved end residues are part of each CDR3. A D gene is named only where the DNA matches it firmly. Clone sizes are given selectively: once, few, many, or a class where the clone is expanded.

>TRBV7-6|NA|TRBJ2-3|NA
CASSLAVGWGTDTQYF
TGTGCCAGCAGCTTAGCGGTGGGATGGGGGACCGATACGCAGTATTTT
>TRBV28|medium-sized|TRBJ2-1|TRBD1
CASSTRDRGKYEQFF
TGTGCCAGCAGTACCCGGGACAGGGGTAAATATGAGCAGTTCTTC
>TRBV12-3/TRBV12-4|medium-sized|TRBJ2-3|NA
CASSFSGDTQYF
TGTGCCAGCAGTTTTAGCGGCGATACGCAGTATTTT
>TRBV7-2|many|TRBJ2-4|NA
CASSFTPRDIQYF
TGTGCCAGCAGCTTTACCCCGAGGGACATTCAGTACTTC
>TRBV2|few|TRBJ2-5|TRBD1
CASRVRQGARETQYF
TGTGCCAGCAGAGTTCGACAGGGGGCTAGGGAGACCCAGTACTTC
>TRBV19|medium-sized|TRBJ2-5|NA
CASSVTMGETQYF
TGTGCCAGTAGTGTCACCATGGGGGAGACCCAGTACTTC
>TRBV29-1|NA|TRBJ2-7|TRBD2
CSVPVLEAGDTYEQYF
TGCAGCGTCCCCGTTCTCGAAGCGGGGGATACCTACGAGCAGTACTTC
>TRBV6-1|medium-sized|TRBJ1-2|NA
CASRAPGRGADGYTF
TGTGCCAGCAGGGCCCCAGGTCGGGGCGCGGATGGCTACACCTTC
>TRBV3-1|few|TRBJ2-7|NA
CASSKDVQEQYF
TGTGCCAGCAGCAAAGATGTACAGGAGCAGTACTTC
>TRBV3-1|NA|TRBJ1-3|NA
CASSLAQGGNTIYF
TGTGCCAGCAGCCTAGCACAGGGTGGAAACACCATATATTTT
>TRBV19|NA|TRBJ2-2|NA
CATRVFNTGELFF
TGTGCCACCCGGGTCTTTAACACCGGGGAGCTGTTTTTT
>TRBV4-1|NA|TRBJ1-6|NA
CASSQEGGSSYNSPLHF
TGCGCCAGCAGCCAAGAGGGGGGGAGCTCCTATAATTCACCCCTCCACTTT
>TRBV25-1|NA|TRBJ2-2|NA
CANSDAELGGELFF
TGTGCCAACAGTGACGCGGAGTTGGGCGGGGAGCTGTTTTTT
>TRBV10-3|few|TRBJ2-4|TRBD2
CASRGSLAGEQNIQYF
TGTGCCAGCAGGGGTTCGCTAGCGGGAGAACAAAACATTCAGTACTTC
>TRBV5-1|NA|TRBJ2-5|NA
CASSEWGETQYF
TGCGCCAGCAGCGAATGGGGGGAGACCCAGTACTTC